The clone carrying this TCR beta chain showed up just a few times. Its specificity is unknown. The sample comes from a study of CD8+ T cells in alopecia areata. In the study overall: Tofacitinib dosing lasted 6 to 18 months, which was then followed by 6 months off drug. Overall study results and limits: Sequenced scalp T cells also include alphabeta T cells resident in normal skin.

RNA, once extracted, was reverse transcribed into cDNA for use as the sequencing template. TCRdb's table, derived via immunoSEQ multiplex PCR, lists solely in-frame clones and lacks some. The sample carries some 99,000 clones, around two fifths recorded once. Sampling of alopecia areata patients yielded lesional scalp punch biopsies as well as peripheral blood. Cell sorting on a FACSAria was used to separate CD4+ and CD8+ T cells from the PBMCs. The sequence came from a human donor with alopecia areata. Sequenced sample: CD4+ T cells sorted from blood.

The CDR3 nucleotides read TGTGCCAGCAGCCCCCCCTGGGGGGGACAGTACGAGCAGTACTTC. Its protein is CASSPPWGGQYEQYF. V usage is TRBV14 and J usage is TRBJ2-7; perhaps D is TRBD1 or TRBD2 (7 bases each). V dropped 4 bases and J dropped 4 bases, with 17 bases sitting between them. The CDR3 extends over 15 amino acids. Germline V lookup: CDR1 SGHDN, CDR2 FVKESK.